This T cell receptor beta chain was obtained from a study of cytomegalovirus exposure and HLA in healthy donors. The V and J ends lost 3 bases and 2 bases respectively, with 10 bases between them. CDR1 is KGHSH, CDR2 LQKENI, per germline. The CDR3 extends over 14 amino acids. This clone was seen only a few times. Researchers ran the PCR with 60 Vbeta and 13 Jbeta primers. Profiling relied on immunoSEQ multiplex PCR, and the TCRdb table lists in-frame clones only, not all of them. The top ten hold less than 15% of the sample, which has some 87,000 clones, about 74% seen once. The sequence was obtained from a woman aged 50 to 60 in good health and CMV-seropositive. Sequencing was performed on PBMCs. V usage is TRBV18 and J usage is TRBJ2-5; TRBD1 is a possible D gene (5 bases). This chain's CDR3 is CASSPGPTQETQYF. As DNA, the CDR3 is TGTGCCAGCTCACCGGGGCCGACTCAAGAGACCCAGTACTTC.